Listed below are T cell receptor beta chains from one sample, sequenced in a study of human T cells and chemical hapten exposure. TCRdb reanalysed the RACE reads using MiXCR and keeps one entry per CDR3 protein. The repertoire holds about 350,000 distinct CDR3 sequences, 4.5% to 5.5% seen once, with under 9.5% in the top ten. This specimen consisted of whole blood, obtained in connection with sensitization to the hapten diphenylcyclopropenone (DPC). The receptor set was obtained from a woman younger than 35 with alopecia areata. Some clones in this sample may be carry-over from other donors' samples. Each CDR3 is given with its conserved first and last residue. A D gene is named only where the DNA matches it firmly. The listing skips clone size in some rows; elsewhere it reads once, few, many or a size class.

v_call	clone_size	d_call	j_call	cdr3_nt	cdr3_aa
TRBV3-1	many	.	TRBJ1-1	TGTGCCAGCAGCGAACGCCGGGGCGGCAGGAGTGAAGCTTTCTTT	CASSERRGGRSEAFF
TRBV10-3	few	.	TRBJ1-3	TGTGCCATCAAGGGCGGCTCTGGAAACACCATATATTTT	CAIKGGSGNTIYF
TRBV28	.	TRBD1	TRBJ1-5	TGTGCCAGCGGGTTACAGGGGAGCGGACAGCCCCAGCATTTT	CASGLQGSGQPQHF
TRBV7-8	many	.	TRBJ1-4	TGTGCCAGCACTTTGGGGATCATGGGGCGGGCTAATGAAAAACTGTTTTTT	CASTLGIMGRANEKLFF
TRBV6-5	many	TRBD1	TRBJ1-5	TGTGCCAGCAGTAGACAGGGGGCGAGCAATCAGCCCCAGCATTTT	CASSRQGASNQPQHF
TRBV27	.	TRBD1	TRBJ1-5	TGTGCCAGCAGTCCATTACAGGGGCAGGCCCAGCATTTT	CASSPLQGQAQHF
TRBV20-1	.	.	TRBJ2-2	TGCAGTGCTCCTACCGGGAGCGGGTGGAACACCGGGGAGCTGTTTTTT	CSAPTGSGWNTGELFF
TRBV7-2	.	.	TRBJ2-1	TGTGCCAGCAGCCCCAGGGGGGGCCTGAGCTCCTACAATGAGCAGTTCTTC	CASSPRGGLSSYNEQFF
TRBV7-8	few	TRBD2	TRBJ2-2	TGTGCCAGCAGCTTAAATGGCGGGGGGCGCACCGGGGAGCTGTTTTTT	CASSLNGGGRTGELFF
TRBV29-1	.	TRBD1	TRBJ1-1	TGCAGCGTTGATAGGGACAGGGGTCTCGAGGGAACTGAAGCTTTCTTT	CSVDRDRGLEGTEAFF
TRBV7-9	many	.	TRBJ1-1	TGTGCCAGCAGCTCGTGGTCGGGGACTGGGGCGAACACTGAAGCTTTCTTT	CASSSWSGTGANTEAFF
TRBV4-3	many	TRBD2	TRBJ2-1	TGCGCCAGCAGCCAAGAAAAGGCGGGGGGTCACCAGTTCTTC	CASSQEKAGGHQFF
TRBV5-6	few	.	TRBJ1-1	TGTGCCAGCAGCTTGCTTTTTTTGGCAGGGGCGAACACTGAAGCTTTCTTT	CASSLLFLAGANTEAFF
TRBV2	many	.	TRBJ2-5	TGTGCCAGAGGAGAACAAGAGACCCAGTACTTC	CARGEQETQYF
TRBV4-3	many	.	TRBJ1-6	TGCGCCAGCAGCACCGACATTGAGAATTCACCCCTCCACTTT	CASSTDIENSPLHF